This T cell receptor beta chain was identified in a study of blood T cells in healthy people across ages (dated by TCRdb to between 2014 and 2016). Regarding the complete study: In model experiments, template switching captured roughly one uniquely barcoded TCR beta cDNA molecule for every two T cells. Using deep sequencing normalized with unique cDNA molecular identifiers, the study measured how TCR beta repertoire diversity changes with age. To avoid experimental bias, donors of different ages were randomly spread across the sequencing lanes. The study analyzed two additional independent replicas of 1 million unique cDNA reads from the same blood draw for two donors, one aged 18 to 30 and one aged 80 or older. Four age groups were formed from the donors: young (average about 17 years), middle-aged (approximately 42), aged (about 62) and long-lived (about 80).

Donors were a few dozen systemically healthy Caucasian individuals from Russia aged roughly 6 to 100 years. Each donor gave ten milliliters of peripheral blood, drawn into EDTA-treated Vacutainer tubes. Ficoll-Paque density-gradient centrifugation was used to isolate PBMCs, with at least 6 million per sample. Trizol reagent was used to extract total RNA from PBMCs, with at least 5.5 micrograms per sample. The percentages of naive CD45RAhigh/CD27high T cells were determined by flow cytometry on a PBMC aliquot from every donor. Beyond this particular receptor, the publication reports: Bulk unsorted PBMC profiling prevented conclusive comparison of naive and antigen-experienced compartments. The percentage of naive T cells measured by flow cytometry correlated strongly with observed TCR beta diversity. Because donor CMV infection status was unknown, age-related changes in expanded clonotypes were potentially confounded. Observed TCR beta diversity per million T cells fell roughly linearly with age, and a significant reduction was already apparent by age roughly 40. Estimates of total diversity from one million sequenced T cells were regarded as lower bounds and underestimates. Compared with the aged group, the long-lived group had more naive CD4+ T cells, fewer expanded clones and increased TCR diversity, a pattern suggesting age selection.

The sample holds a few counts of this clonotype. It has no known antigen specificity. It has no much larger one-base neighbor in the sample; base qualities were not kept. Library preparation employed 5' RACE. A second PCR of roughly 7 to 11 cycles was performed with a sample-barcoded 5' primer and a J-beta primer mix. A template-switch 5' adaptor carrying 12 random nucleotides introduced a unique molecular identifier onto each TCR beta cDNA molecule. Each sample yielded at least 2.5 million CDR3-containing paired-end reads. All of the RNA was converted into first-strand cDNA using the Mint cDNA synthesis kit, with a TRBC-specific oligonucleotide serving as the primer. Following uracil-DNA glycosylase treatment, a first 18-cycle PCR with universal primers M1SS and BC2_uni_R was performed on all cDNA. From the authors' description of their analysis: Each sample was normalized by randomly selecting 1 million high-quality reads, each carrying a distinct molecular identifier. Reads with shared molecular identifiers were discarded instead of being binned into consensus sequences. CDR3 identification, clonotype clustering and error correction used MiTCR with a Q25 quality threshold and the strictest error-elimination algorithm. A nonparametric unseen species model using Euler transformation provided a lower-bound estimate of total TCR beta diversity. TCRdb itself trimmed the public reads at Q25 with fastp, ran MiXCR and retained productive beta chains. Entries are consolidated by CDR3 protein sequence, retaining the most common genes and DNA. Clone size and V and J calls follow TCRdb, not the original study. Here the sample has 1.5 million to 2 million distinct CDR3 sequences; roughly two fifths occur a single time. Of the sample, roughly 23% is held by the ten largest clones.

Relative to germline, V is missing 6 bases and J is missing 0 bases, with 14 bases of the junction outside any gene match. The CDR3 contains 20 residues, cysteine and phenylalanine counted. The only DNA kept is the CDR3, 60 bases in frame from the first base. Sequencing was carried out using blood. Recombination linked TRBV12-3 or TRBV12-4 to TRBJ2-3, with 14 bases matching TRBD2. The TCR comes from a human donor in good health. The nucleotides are TGTGCCAGCAGCTCAGGTCCCGGGACTAGCGGGGGATCTAGCACAGATACGCAGTATTTT. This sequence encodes CASSSGPGTSGGSSTDTQYF.